This TCR beta chain was observed in a study of T cell clonotyping in hematopoietic cell transplantation. Study observations and caveats: CD4 and CD8 repertoire contributions could not be separated without sorting. Pathologically expanded recipient clonotypes increased progressively from day 30 to day 180 as diversity fell.

The CDR3 totals 11 residues. The germline V gene has CDR1 DFQATT and CDR2 SNEGSKA (reference sequence). Trimming pared 0 bases from V and 7 bases from J, leaving 4 bases between. To note about this clone: Its antigen is not identified.

Profiled with immunoSEQ multiplex PCR; TCRdb holds only in-frame clones, not every one. The data hold more than 900 clones, with about 78% observed a single time. The clonotype was recovered from a female patient aged 50 to 65 who had an allogeneic stem cell transplant, so the T cells may come from the graft donor. Some clones in this sample may be carry-over from other donors' samples. This chain connects TRBV20-1 to TRBJ1-5; D unresolved. This sample comprised PBMCs, obtained 30 days after allogeneic stem cell transplant. The CDR3 DNA reads TGCAGTGCTAGAGATTCACAGCCCCAGCATTTT. It codes for CSARDSQPQHF.